A single sample gave rise to the 26 T cell receptor beta chains below, sequenced in a study of OX40 agonist ivuxolimab in advanced cancers. Profiling relied on immunoSEQ multiplex PCR, and the TCRdb table lists in-frame clones only, not all of them. Seen here are fewer than 30,000 clones, around three quarters observed once, and the top ten hold about 14%. Sequenced material: CD4+ or CD8+ T cells sorted from blood, taken in a trial of the OX40 agonist ivuxolimab. The source is an adult with an advanced solid tumor such as melanoma, head and neck, liver or kidney cancer.

This chain joins TRBV7-2 and TRBJ2-4; TRBD1 matches 8 bases. The CDR3 consists of 16 residues. J lost 2 bases, V lost 5 bases, and 8 bases had no gene match. Germline CDR1 and CDR2: SGHTA and FQGNSA. CDR3: CASSVRTGNPKNIQYF. The CDR3 coding sequence is TGTGCCAGCAGCGTGAGGACAGGGAACCCCAAAAACATTCAGTACTTC.

The rearrangement uses TRBV7-2 and TRBJ2-6; D tentatively reads TRBD1 or TRBD2 (6 bases each). Germline V gene data show CDR1 as SGHTA and CDR2 as FQGNSA. CDR3 length: 19 residues. Between the trimmed V and J ends, which lost 0 bases and 0 bases, there was a span of 15 bases. The chain's CDR3 is CASSLAGGPSFSGANVLTF. The CDR3 bases are TGTGCCAGCAGCTTAGCGGGGGGCCCTTCCTTCTCTGGGGCCAACGTCCTGACTTTC.

V and J are TRBV4-2 and TRBJ1-2; D gene uncertain. Germline CDR1 and CDR2: LGHNA and YNFKEQ. V was shortened by 2 bases and J by 4 bases, with 11 bases between the two germline ends. The CDR3 has 14 residues. CDR3 coding DNA: TGTGCCAGCAGCCAAACGGCAGGTGGCTATGGCTACACCTTC. The encoded protein is CASSQTAGGYGYTF.

The rearrangement links TRBV15 to TRBJ1-2; D uncertain. The CDR3 contains 16 residues. The V end lost 0 bases, the J end lost 0 bases, and 11 bases lay between the germline ends. The germline V gene encodes CDR1 LNHNV and CDR2 YYDKDF (reference sequence). CDR3: CATSRDISVSNYGYTF. The CDR3 DNA reads TGTGCCACCAGCAGAGATATCTCGGTTTCTAACTATGGCTACACCTTC.

The rearrangement joins TRBV6-5 to TRBJ2-5, with a possible D match to TRBD1 (5 bases). TRBJ2-7 matches the DNA end more closely, so the J call is doubtful. Germline CDR1 MNHEY, CDR2 SVGAGI. This CDR3 is 15 amino acids long. In DNA, the CDR3 is TGTGCCAGCAGTTACTCGTTAGACAGCTCCTACGAGCAGTACTTC. Encoded protein: CASSYSLDSSYEQYF.

The rearrangement links TRBV6-1 to TRBJ2-7; D ambiguous. From germline, CDR1 is MNHNS and CDR2 SASEGT. The length of the CDR3 is 12 residues. V was pared by 5 bases and J by 5 bases, with 10 bases between. The CDR3 region has the DNA TGTGCCAGCAGTTATACGGTCCACGAGCAGTACTTC. Its translation is CASSYTVHEQYF.

Only a few counts were recorded for this clone. This chain joins TRBV19 and TRBJ1-6; a weak D match, TRBD1 (5 bases). This CDR3 is 16 amino acids long. The V end lost 4 bases, the J end lost 7 bases, and 17 bases lay between the germline ends. Germline CDR1 and CDR2: LNHDA and SQIVND (reference sequence). The CDR3 nucleotides read TGTGCCAGTAGTAATGACCAGGGTGCGTGGAATTCACCCCTCCACTTT. This sequence encodes CASSNDQGAWNSPLHF.

This clone appeared a single time. V usage is TRBV11-2 and J usage is TRBJ2-1; 11 nucleotides match TRBD2. There are 15 residues in the CDR3. V was pared by 4 bases and J by 7 bases, with 6 bases of the junction left unmatched. Germline V gene sequence: CDR1 SGHAT, CDR2 FQNNGV. CDR3 amino acids: CASSSLAGGRNEQFF. In DNA, the CDR3 is TGTGCCAGCAGCTCCTTAGCGGGGGGGAGAAATGAGCAGTTCTTC.

CDR3 bases: TGTGCCAGCAGCCCGGGACAGGACGAGCAGTACTTC. Protein: CASSPGQDEQYF. The J gene is TRBJ2-7, the V gene TRBV6-6; 8 bases map to TRBD1. Germline V gene sequence: CDR1 MNHNY, CDR2 SVGAGI (reference sequence). The CDR3 is 12 residues long. With 6 bases clipped from V and 5 bases from J, the junction kept 3 bases outside the gene matches.

The J gene is TRBJ1-2, the V gene TRBV7-9, with D uncertain. The germline CDR1 and CDR2 sequences are SEHNR and FQNEAQ (reference sequence). The CDR3 totals 11 residues. Between the trimmed V and J ends, which lost 1 base and 13 bases, there was a span of 10 bases. The CDR3 spells CASSLELSRTF. The CDR3 DNA reads as TGTGCCAGCAGCTTAGAACTATCTCGCACCTTC.

This chain uses TRBV9 with TRBJ2-1; TRBD1 might be the D (5 bases). The CDR3 contains 13 residues. Between the trimmed V and J ends, which lost 4 bases and 5 bases, there was a span of 10 bases. Germline V gene data show CDR1 as SGDLS and CDR2 as YYNGEE. The chain's CDR3 is CASSPQQDNEQFF. The CDR3 region has the DNA TGTGCCAGCAGCCCCCAACAGGACAATGAGCAGTTCTTC.

This rearrangement joins TRBV27 to TRBJ2-7; no definite D call. Germline V CDR1 and CDR2: MNHEY, SMNVEV (reference sequence). CDR3 length equals 13 residues. Trimming stripped 0 bases from V and 4 bases from J, with 7 bases between. CDR3 sequence (DNA): TGTGCCAGCAGTTTATCGGTGGGGTACGAGCAGTACTTC. Translating gives CASSLSVGYEQYF.

CDR3 coding DNA: TGCGCCAGCAGCCAAGACCGCGGGACAGCCTACGAGCAGTACTTC. Translated: CASSQDRGTAYEQYF. This chain connects TRBV4-1 to TRBJ2-7, with D possibly matching TRBD1 (7 bases). The germline CDR1 and CDR2 sequences are MGHRA and YSYEKL. The V end lost 0 bases, the J end lost 2 bases, and 11 bases lay between the germline ends. The CDR3 loop spans 15 amino acids.

CDR3 in amino acids: CASRYRGQGTEAFF. Here the CDR3 DNA reads TGTGCCAGTAGATACAGGGGGCAAGGCACTGAAGCTTTCTTT. The rearrangement uses TRBV19 and TRBJ1-1, with 9 bases fitting TRBD1. Trimming took 6 bases from V and 4 from J; bases not matched to a gene: 6. The CDR3 covers 14 residues. Germline V CDR1 and CDR2: LNHDA, SQIVND (reference sequence).

This rearrangement joins TRBV6-1 to TRBJ1-1; tentative D call: TRBD1 (5 bases). Germline values: CDR1 MNHNS, CDR2 SASEGT. The ends were cut back, 6 bases at V and 7 bases at J, with 9 bases in the middle. The CDR3 contains 11 residues. CDR3 DNA sequence: TGTGCCAGCAGATGGGGCCGTGAAGCTTTCTTT. Residues: CASRWGREAFF.

The chain recombines TRBV7-3 with TRBJ2-2; 8 positions agree with TRBD2. With 2 bases clipped from V and 3 bases from J, the junction kept 2 bases outside the gene matches. Germline values: CDR1 SGHTA, CDR2 FQGTGA. The CDR3 has 15 amino acids. The CDR3 DNA reads TGTGCCAGCAGCTTAGCGGGGGGCTACACCGGGGAGCTGTTTTTT. It encodes CASSLAGGYTGELFF.

The rearrangement links TRBV11-1 to TRBJ2-6; no clear D. V was shortened by 5 bases and J by 4 bases, with 12 bases between the two germline ends. CDR1 is SGHAT, CDR2 FQDESV, per germline (reference sequence). This CDR3 has 15 residues. The CDR3 here is CASSQGFSGANVLTF. The CDR3 DNA is TGTGCCAGCAGCCAAGGGTTCTCGGGGGCCAACGTCCTGACTTTC.

The chain couples TRBV9 to TRBJ2-7; no clear D. The CDR3 has 13 residues. Deletions cut 0 bases from V and 3 bases from J, with 7 bases between. Germline loops: CDR1 SGDLS, CDR2 YYNGEE. The CDR3 loop is CASSVGSNYEQYF. CDR3 DNA: TGTGCCAGCAGCGTAGGTTCAAACTACGAGCAGTACTTC.

The J gene is TRBJ1-6, the V gene TRBV29-1; no firm D call. The CDR3 runs 17 residues. CDR1 and CDR2 from the germline V gene are SQVTM and ANQGSEA. Trimming cost V 4 bases and J 0 bases, with 16 bases left between them. The CDR3 region is CSVAGEDGSSYNSPLHF. DNA for the CDR3: TGCAGCGTTGCCGGGGAAGATGGGAGCTCCTATAATTCACCCCTCCACTTT.

The chain combines TRBV4-2 with TRBJ2-1, with 7 bases identical to TRBD2. The CDR3 runs 15 residues. Germline values: CDR1 LGHNA, CDR2 YNFKEQ. Losses at the gene ends were 0 bases for V and 8 bases for J; bases not matched to a gene: 7. CDR3 sequence: CASSQDSGLGDEQFF. The CDR3, as DNA: TGTGCCAGCAGCCAAGATAGCGGGTTAGGGGATGAGCAGTTCTTC.

This rearrangement joins TRBV27 to TRBJ1-1, with TRBD1 identical over 7 bases. This CDR3 comprises 14 residues. With V trimmed by 3 bases and J by 7 bases, 8 bases remained unmatched. Germline CDR1 MNHEY, CDR2 SMNVEV (reference sequence). This chain's CDR3 is CASSFQGGAGEAFF. The CDR3 DNA reads as TGTGCCAGCAGTTTTCAAGGGGGCGCGGGTGAAGCTTTCTTT.

This clone was observed a handful of times. The chain combines TRBV27 with TRBJ2-7; the match to TRBD1 covers 9 bases. J was trimmed by 4 bases and V by 3 bases; bases with no gene match: 10. This CDR3 region has 16 residues. CDR1 is MNHEY and CDR2 is SMNVEV in the germline V gene (reference sequence). CDR3 coding DNA: TGTGCCAGCAGTTTGGGAGGGACAGGGCGACCTTACGAGCAGTACTTC. Residues: CASSLGGTGRPYEQYF.

This clone was recorded a few times. The CDR3 DNA reads as TGTGCCAGCAGTTCCTGGGAGGGAGGTCTGGATGGCTACACCTTC. Protein product: CASSSWEGGLDGYTF. The chain uses TRBV27 and TRBJ1-2; no clear D. The CDR3 length is 15 residues. V dropped 4 bases and J dropped 6 bases, with 18 bases sitting between them. Germline loops: CDR1 MNHEY, CDR2 SMNVEV (reference sequence).

The chain's CDR3 is CASSFEGGTTAEQFF. CDR3 coding DNA: TGTGCCAGCAGTTTTGAGGGGGGCACCACTGCTGAGCAGTTCTTC. This rearrangement joins TRBV2 to TRBJ2-1; D may be TRBD1 or TRBD2 (6 bases each). V was pared by 5 bases and J by 9 bases, with 20 bases between. Germline CDR1 and CDR2: SNHLY and FYNNEI. The CDR3 runs 15 residues.

The genes are TRBV5-8 and TRBJ1-4; 7 bases agree with TRBD1. The CDR3 consists of 15 residues. J gave up 5 bases and V 3 bases, and 7 bases lay outside the gene matches. CDR1 is SGHTS, CDR2 YDEGEE, per germline. The CDR3 DNA reads as TGTGCCAGCAGCTCCCTGGGACAGAAGAATGAAAAACTGTTTTTT. This sequence encodes CASSSLGQKNEKLFF.

CDR3 coding DNA: TGTGCCAGCAGCCCAGCCCAGACAGGGGGCTACGAGCAGTACTTC. Translation gives CASSPAQTGGYEQYF. The V gene is TRBV4-2, the J gene TRBJ2-7; the match to TRBD1 covers 9 bases. This CDR3 comprises 15 residues. The germline CDR1 and CDR2 sequences are LGHNA and YNFKEQ. Trimming at V came to 4 bases and at J to 3 bases, leaving 7 bases not matched to a gene.